This entry lists 15 T cell receptor beta chains sequenced from one sample in a study of cytomegalovirus exposure and HLA in healthy donors. PCR primers comprised 60 Vbeta and 13 Jbeta primers. The repertoire was sequenced with immunoSEQ multiplex PCR; TCRdb's copy has only in-frame clones and lacks some. This table has around 190,000 clones, around 80% appearing once. Sequencing was performed on PBMCs. Receptors were obtained from a man aged 35-49 years in good health and CMV-seropositive.

The V and J genes are TRBV28 and TRBJ2-7; 12 bases agree with TRBD2. The length of the CDR3 is 15 residues. Germline trimming cut 6 bases from V and 5 bases from J; bases unmatched to any gene: 8. The germline gives CDR1 MDHEN, CDR2 SYDVKM. CDR3 nucleotide sequence: TGTGCCAGCAGCCAAAGGACTAGCGGGAACAACGAGCAGTACTTC. As protein: CASSQRTSGNNEQYF.

The rearrangement uses TRBV19 and TRBJ1-6; 7 bases line up with TRBD1. V was pared by 9 bases and J by 7 bases, with 12 bases of the junction left unmatched. Per the germline V gene, CDR1 is LNHDA and CDR2 is SQIVND (reference sequence). This CDR3 has 15 amino acids. CDR3 DNA: TGTGCCAGCTCGGTCCGTAAACAGGGGAATTCACCCCTCCACTTT. Amino acid sequence: CASSVRKQGNSPLHF.

The chain uses TRBV9 and TRBJ2-7; no reliable D call. CDR3 length: 13 amino acids. Germline V gene data show CDR1 as SGDLS and CDR2 as YYNGEE. Trimming cost V 8 bases and J 0 bases, with 12 bases left between them. The CDR3 DNA follows: TGTGCCAGTAGCTCACCGAGCTCCTACGAGCAGTACTTC. It encodes CASSSPSSYEQYF.

In the case of this clone: Other DNA sequences in this specimen translate into the identical CDR3. This chain uses TRBV9 with TRBJ2-1; 7 nucleotides line up with TRBD2. CDR1 and CDR2 from the germline V gene are SGDLS and YYNGEE. The trim removed 0 bases at V and 6 bases at J, leaving 3 bases unmatched. The CDR3 covers 14 residues. CDR3 sequence (DNA): TGTGCCAGCAGCGTAGTGTCTAGCGGCAATGAGCAGTTCTTC. The encoded protein is CASSVVSSGNEQFF.

The rearrangement joins TRBV5-1 to TRBJ1-5; 11 positions agree with TRBD1. J gave up 5 bases and V 3 bases, and 1 base lay outside the gene matches. Per germline, CDR1 SGHRS and CDR2 YFSETQ. The CDR3 is 14 residues long. CDR3 DNA: TGCGCCAGCAGCTGGACAGGGGGCGATCAGCCCCAGCATTTT. It is translated as CASSWTGGDQPQHF.

The chain recombines TRBV6-5 with TRBJ1-2; possible D gene TRBD1, 6 bases. CDR1 MNHEY and CDR2 SVGAGI come from the germline V gene. V lost 5 bases to trimming and J lost 5 bases, with 18 bases between them. The CDR3 is made up of 15 amino acids. The CDR3 spells CASSPSGGVKYGYTF. The CDR3 nucleotides are TGTGCCAGCAGTCCCTCGGGGGGCGTTAAATATGGCTACACCTTC.

The gene calls are TRBV30 and TRBJ1-2; TRBD1 might be the D (6 bases). Trimming removed 4 bases from V and 7 bases from J, with 16 bases in between. Germline V CDR1 and CDR2: GTSNPN, SVGIG (reference sequence). The CDR3 has 13 residues. CDR3 DNA: TGTGCCTGGAACTGGGGGGGGCGCATTGGCTACACCTTC. It yields the protein CAWNWGGRIGYTF.

The chain carries TRBV7-2 and TRBJ2-3; D not certain. Germline CDR1 reads SGHTA; CDR2 reads FQGNSA. The CDR3 is 11 residues long. Trimming pared 10 bases from V and 2 bases from J, leaving 7 bases between. DNA for the CDR3: TGTGCCACAACAGTCACAGATACGCAGTATTTT. Its protein product is CATTVTDTQYF.

The rearrangement uses TRBV5-1 and TRBJ1-1; D is uncertain. V was pared by 4 bases and J by 3 bases, with 16 bases between. This CDR3 contains 15 residues. CDR1 and CDR2 (germline): SGHRS, YFSETQ. In DNA, the CDR3 is TGCGCCAGCAGCATAGGACGAGGGTGGGACACTGAAGCTTTCTTT. This translates into CASSIGRGWDTEAFF.

The V and J genes are TRBV6-5 and TRBJ1-2, with D perhaps TRBD1 (6 bases). The ends were cut back, 4 bases at V and 7 bases at J, with 19 bases in the middle. This CDR3 has 15 residues. CDR1 is MNHEY and CDR2 is SVGAGI in the germline V gene. CDR3 coding DNA: TGTGCCAGCAGTTTGCTACAGGGAGTGAGCCTTGGCTACACCTTC. Its protein product is CASSLLQGVSLGYTF.

This clone was seen once. V gene TRBV5-1 combines with J gene TRBJ2-6, with 7 bases matching TRBD1. The CDR3 has 20 amino acids. The germline CDR1 and CDR2 sequences are SGHRS and YFSETQ. The trim removed 4 bases at V and 1 base at J, leaving 17 bases unmatched. The CDR3 region has the DNA TGCGCCAGCAGCCGAACCACAAGGACAGGCCAACTATCTGGGGCCAACGTCCTGACTTTC. It codes for CASSRTTRTGQLSGANVLTF.

The CDR3 loop is CASSTYAYNEQFF. The CDR3 nucleotides read TGTGCCAGCAGCACCTACGCCTACAATGAGCAGTTCTTC. The gene calls are TRBV11-2 and TRBJ2-1, with D unclear. V lost 5 bases, J lost 2 bases, and 7 bases lay in between. Per the germline V gene, CDR1 is SGHAT and CDR2 is FQNNGV. The CDR3 totals 13 residues.

V usage is TRBV14 and J usage is TRBJ2-1; maybe TRBD1 (6 bases). Germline-derived CDR1 and CDR2 are SGHDN and FVKESK. Trimming took 6 bases from V and 0 from J, leaving 12 bases between them. There are 15 residues in the CDR3. CDR3 amino acids: CASSLRGTSYNEQFF. CDR3 nucleotide sequence: TGTGCCAGCAGTCTTAGGGGGACCTCCTACAATGAGCAGTTCTTC. The full variable domain, rest sourced from reference TRBV14 and TRBJ2-1, is EAGVTQFPSHSVIEKGQTVTLRCDPISGHDNLYWYRRVMGKEIKFLLHFVKESKQDESGMPNNRFLAERTGGTYSTLKVQPAELEDSGVYFCASSLRGTSYNEQFFGPGTRLTVL.

V and J are TRBV27 and TRBJ2-7; TRBD1 matches at 11 bases. The CDR3 contains 15 residues. Germline V lookup: CDR1 MNHEY, CDR2 SMNVEV (reference sequence). V lost 5 bases, J lost 6 bases, and 9 bases stayed unmatched. For the CDR3, the DNA is TGTGCCAGCAGTACACCAGGACAGGGGGCACCCGAGCAGTACTTC. Protein: CASSTPGQGAPEQYF.

The V and J genes are TRBV25-1 and TRBJ1-1; TRBD1 aligns across 9 bases. Trimming at V came to 5 bases and at J to 5 bases, leaving 9 bases not matched to a gene. CDR3 length: 15 residues. Germline CDR1 and CDR2: MGHDK and SYGVNS. This CDR3 is CASSPPNRGRTEAFF. Here the CDR3 DNA reads TGTGCCAGCAGTCCTCCAAACAGGGGGCGGACTGAAGCTTTCTTT.